This entry features one T cell receptor (beta chain) sequence. The data derive from a study of blood T cell repertoires in COVID-19. Study context: Samples representing acute and convalescent COVID-19 were sourced from the United States, Italy and Spain.

Per the original methods: Nucleated cell counts were estimated from reference gene primer amplification. Here immunoSEQ multiplex PCR was the method, and the copy in TCRdb shows in-frame clones only, minus some. The V and J calls and clone size come from that table; D and trimming were worked out from the DNA. The sample contains roughly 180,000 clones, approximately 86% of which appear only once. Donors in Cohort 3 who had recovered were those with two negative PCRs, healthcare professional clearance, or resolution of their symptoms. The CDR3 loop spans 12 amino acids. Per germline, CDR1 WNHNN and CDR2 SYGVQD (reference sequence). V gave up 9 bases and J gave up 3 bases, with 12 bases separating them.

V is TRBV10-1 and J is TRBJ2-7; weak D call: TRBD1 (6 bases). The sequence was obtained from a man between 60 and 70 years old who had recovered from COVID-19. Specimen: PBMCs or T cells enriched from blood (not recorded which). The CDR3 coding sequence is TGCGCCAGACAGGGCCTGAGCTACGAGCAGTACTTC. This gives the protein CARQGLSYEQYF.